This T cell receptor beta chain was recovered during a study of metastatic and nonmetastatic thyroid tumors. The CDR3 extends over 15 amino acids. CDR1 and CDR2 from the germline V gene are SNHLY and FYNNEI. V lost 4 bases to trimming and J lost 6 bases; unmatched junction nucleotides: 11. With MiXCR, TCRdb called clones anew from the PCR reads. Of just under 60,000 clones listed, around 15% were seen once; the top ten hold roughly a tenth. Prior to thyroid surgery, none of the patients had received any treatment. The chain uses TRBV2 and TRBJ1-1; TRBD1 matches at 7 bases. The origin of this receptor is a male donor with papillary thyroid cancer or a benign thyroid nodule (not recorded which). Some clones in this sample may be carry-over from other donors' samples. What was sequenced was blood. CDR3 region: CASSGYRDRDPEAFF. CDR3 in DNA: TGTGCCAGCAGTGGTTACCGGGACAGAGACCCTGAAGCTTTCTTT.